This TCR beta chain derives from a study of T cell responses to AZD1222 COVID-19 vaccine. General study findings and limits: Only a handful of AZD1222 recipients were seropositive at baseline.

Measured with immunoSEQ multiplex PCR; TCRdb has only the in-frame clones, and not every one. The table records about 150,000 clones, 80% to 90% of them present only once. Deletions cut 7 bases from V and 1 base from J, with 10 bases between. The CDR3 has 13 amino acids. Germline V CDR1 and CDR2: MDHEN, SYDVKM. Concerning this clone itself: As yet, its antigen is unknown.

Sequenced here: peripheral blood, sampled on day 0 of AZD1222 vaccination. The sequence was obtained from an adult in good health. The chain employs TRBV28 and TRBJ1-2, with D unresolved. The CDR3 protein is CASKIGSNYGYTF. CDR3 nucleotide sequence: TGTGCCAGCAAAATTGGGAGTAACTATGGCTACACCTTC.